The T cell receptor beta chain described here comes from a study of blood T cells in healthy people across ages. The authors ran a second PCR of about 7 to 12 cycles using a sample-barcoded 5' primer and a J-beta primer mix. TCRdb re-called the 5' RACE reads with MiXCR, one entry per CDR3 protein. This sample has 850,000 to 1,100,000 distinct CDR3 sequences, with roughly two fifths found just once. Trimming removed 6 bases from V and 4 bases from J; junction bases left unmatched: 5. The CDR3 is made up of 14 amino acids. Looked up from germline, CDR1 is ENHRY and CDR2 is SYGVKD. Each donor was a healthy Caucasian individual from Russia, aged roughly 6 to 95. Study-level points and caveats: The long-lived group displayed more naive CD4+ cells, plus higher diversity, than the aged donors did.

In regard to this clonotype: Its matching antigen is unknown.

The receptor's source is a man aged 18 to 29 in good health. Material: blood. The chain couples TRBV10-3 to TRBJ2-1, with TRBD1 matching 8 bases. Here the CDR3 reads CAIRGQEEYNEQFF. The CDR3 DNA reads TGTGCCATCAGGGGACAGGAGGAATACAATGAGCAGTTCTTC.